Listed here are 17 T cell receptor beta chains from one sample, sequenced in a study of T cell repertoires in cytomegalovirus infection. MiXCR, run by TCRdb on the reads, gives a single entry per CDR3 protein. The sample consists of 44,000 or so distinct CDR3 sequences, 20% to 25% of them appearing once. The antigens of these receptors remain unknown. The source was CD8+ T cells from cultured PBMCs, collected from culture after CMV antigen stimulation. The source of these receptors is a human donor in good health (CMV status not recorded). Some clones in this sample may be carry-over from other donors' samples.

This clonotype was counted between two and nine times. This rearrangement joins TRBV4-1 to TRBJ1-2; the D is unclear. In germline, CDR1 is MGHRA, CDR2 YSYEKL. V was shortened by 1 base and J by 0 bases, with 15 bases between the two germline ends. The CDR3 extends over 17 amino acids. The CDR3 sequence: CASSQADDRRTNYGYTF. The DNA for the CDR3 is TGCGCCAGCAGCCAAGCTGATGATCGGAGGACTAACTATGGCTACACCTTC.

This clonotype was detected a few times. The chain is built from TRBV7-8 and TRBJ2-1; D might be TRBD2 (5 bases). Trimming left V 5 bases short and J 9 bases short, with 8 bases between. Germline V CDR1 and CDR2: SGHVS, FQNEAQ. The CDR3 spans 11 residues. The CDR3 DNA is TGTGCCAGCAGCCTGAGCGGTGAGCAGTTCTTC. It is translated as CASSLSGEQFF.

In this sample, this clonotype turned up a few times. This chain joins TRBV7-3 and TRBJ2-7, with 9 bases aligning to TRBD1. CDR3 length equals 15 residues. The V gene's germline CDR1 is SGHTA and CDR2 FQGTGA. The V gene end was trimmed by 2 bases and the J gene end by 5 bases; junction bases not matched to a gene: 7. As DNA, the CDR3 is TGTGCCAGCAGCTTACAGGGACAGGGCTTGGACGAGCAGTACTTC. Translation: CASSLQGQGLDEQYF.

This clonotype showed up just a few times. CDR3 DNA: TGTGCCAGTAGTACCCGGGGGGGGTTTCTACGGGCTGAAGCTTTCTTT. Translating it yields CASSTRGGFLRAEAFF. The rearrangement joins TRBV19 to TRBJ1-1, with D maybe TRBD1 (5 bases). V lost 4 bases and J lost 6, with 21 bases in between. Germline V gene sequence: CDR1 LNHDA, CDR2 SQIVND (reference sequence). The CDR3 totals 16 residues.

This clonotype was picked up a small number of times. This chain joins TRBV19 and TRBJ2-1; D is unresolved. V gave up 8 bases and J gave up 3 bases, with 17 bases separating them. The CDR3 consists of 15 residues. Germline lookup yields CDR1 LNHDA and CDR2 SQIVND (reference sequence). The CDR3 DNA follows: TGTGCCAGTTCCATGATAACTACCGACTACAATGAGCAGTTCTTC. Its protein is CASSMITTDYNEQFF.

The chain uses TRBV6-5 and TRBJ2-2; no definite D call. The CDR3 runs 16 residues. With 0 bases removed from V and 0 bases from J, the gap between germline ends came to 8 bases. Germline CDR1 reads MNHEY; CDR2 reads SVGAGI. CDR3 loop: CASSYSRRPNTGELFF. Written as DNA, the CDR3 is TGTGCCAGCAGTTACTCGAGGCGGCCGAACACCGGGGAGCTGTTTTTT.

V gene TRBV28 combines with J gene TRBJ2-3; the D is unclear. The CDR3 length is 15 residues. CDR1 MDHEN and CDR2 SYDVKM come from the germline V gene. V lost 4 bases and J lost 6, with 17 bases in between. CDR3 sequence reads: CASSWLGPTADTQYF. The DNA of the CDR3 is TGTGCCAGCAGTTGGCTCGGTCCGACGGCGGATACGCAGTATTTT.

In its sample, this clonotype was seen a few times. This chain joins TRBV6-2 or TRBV6-3 and TRBJ2-4; D is ambiguous. Germline V gene lookup returns CDR1 MNHEY and CDR2 SVGEGT. The CDR3 is 13 residues long. Trimming stripped 5 bases from V and 0 bases from J, with 5 bases between. CDR3 DNA sequence: TGTGCCAGCAGTCCATTAGCCAAAAACATTCAGTACTTC. Translation: CASSPLAKNIQYF.

The genes are TRBV6-2 or TRBV6-3 and TRBJ2-7, with 7 bases fitting TRBD2. V gave up 6 bases and J gave up 5 bases; unmatched junction bases: 10. In germline, CDR1 is MNHEY, CDR2 SVGEGT. This CDR3 is 14 amino acids long. For the CDR3, the DNA is TGTGCCAGCAGACTAACGCGGGAGCGAAACGAGCAGTACTTC. Translated: CASRLTRERNEQYF.

As to this clonotype: At one end, the junction sequence differs from germline, possibly due to a read error. The rearrangement joins TRBV6-2 or TRBV6-3 to TRBJ2-7; D not certain. Germline V gene sequence: CDR1 MNHEY, CDR2 SVGEGT. This CDR3 contains 11 residues. This chain's CDR3 is CDSSLSYEQYF. The CDR3 region has the DNA TGTGACAGCAGCCTCTCCTACGAGCAGTACTTC.

There are a few counts of this clonotype. The chain links TRBV7-8 to TRBJ2-5, with 8 positions matching TRBD2. The length of the CDR3 is 15 residues. V lost 5 bases, J lost 5 bases, and 10 bases stayed unmatched. CDR1 and CDR2 from the germline V gene are SGHVS and FQNEAQ. The CDR3 region is CASSILGGAGETQYF. For the CDR3, the DNA is TGTGCCAGCAGCATCCTCGGGGGGGCTGGGGAGACCCAGTACTTC.

V is TRBV6-1 and J is TRBJ2-1, with D possibly being TRBD2 (6 bases). CDR3 length: 13 residues. Trimming left V 2 bases short and J 6 bases short, with 8 bases between. The germline CDR1 and CDR2 sequences are MNHNS and SASEGT. The CDR3 sequence: CASSELGGNEQFF. DNA of the CDR3: TGTGCCAGCAGTGAACTGGGGGGCAATGAGCAGTTCTTC.

The chain recombines TRBV7-2 with TRBJ2-7; TRBD2 might be the D (6 bases). The V gene lost 1 base and the J gene lost 7 bases, with 11 bases spanning the gap. CDR3 length: 13 residues. Germline V CDR1 and CDR2: SGHTA, FQGNSA. The DNA of the CDR3 is TGTGCCAGCAGCTTAGGGGACTCCTCGGAGCAGTACTTC. This codes for CASSLGDSSEQYF. Looking up the rest from reference TRBV7-2 and TRBJ2-7 gives the full variable domain: GAGVSQSPSNKVTEKGKDVELRCDPISGHTALYWYRQSLGQGLEFLIYFQGNSAPDKSGLPSDRFSAERTGGSVSTLTIQRTQQEDSAVYLCASSLGDSSEQYFGPGTRLTVT.

The chain carries TRBV30 and TRBJ1-2; TRBD1 might be the D (5 bases). This CDR3 comprises 12 residues. Deletions cut 5 bases from V and 8 bases from J, with 15 bases between. The germline V gene has CDR1 GTSNPN and CDR2 SVGIG (reference sequence). CDR3: CAWLGGLGGYTF. The CDR3, as DNA: TGTGCCTGGCTTGGGGGACTGGGGGGCTACACCTTC.

This clonotype occurred a few times. The V gene is TRBV7-9, the J gene TRBJ1-1, with a weak D call TRBD1 (5 bases). CDR1 is SEHNR, CDR2 FQNEAQ, per germline (reference sequence). CDR3 length equals 18 residues. V shed 1 base and J shed 2 bases, with 20 bases lying between them. The CDR3 DNA follows: TGTGCCAGCAGCTTAGTGGGCGGAGGGGAGGAAGGAAACACTGAAGCTTTCTTT. Translated: CASSLVGGGEEGNTEAFF.

DNA for the CDR3: TGTGCCAGCAGTACGGCAGATACGCAGTATTTT. Its protein is CASSTADTQYF. The chain is built from TRBV6-5 and TRBJ2-3; D gene ambiguous. The CDR3 covers 11 residues. In germline, CDR1 is MNHEY, CDR2 SVGAGI. V lost 5 bases and J 4 bases, leaving 4 bases between the germline ends.

About this clonotype: It may be a read error: a sequence one base away is much more abundant. The chain couples TRBV6-1 to TRBJ2-3, with D perhaps TRBD1 (5 bases). Germline assignment: CDR1 MNHNS and CDR2 SASEGT. CDR3 size: 15 residues. Trimming removed 2 bases at V and 0 bases at J, with 9 bases between. CDR3 loop: CASSELGRSTDTQYF. The CDR3 bases are TGTGCCAGCAGTGAATTGGGGCGCAGCACAGATACGCAGTATTTT.